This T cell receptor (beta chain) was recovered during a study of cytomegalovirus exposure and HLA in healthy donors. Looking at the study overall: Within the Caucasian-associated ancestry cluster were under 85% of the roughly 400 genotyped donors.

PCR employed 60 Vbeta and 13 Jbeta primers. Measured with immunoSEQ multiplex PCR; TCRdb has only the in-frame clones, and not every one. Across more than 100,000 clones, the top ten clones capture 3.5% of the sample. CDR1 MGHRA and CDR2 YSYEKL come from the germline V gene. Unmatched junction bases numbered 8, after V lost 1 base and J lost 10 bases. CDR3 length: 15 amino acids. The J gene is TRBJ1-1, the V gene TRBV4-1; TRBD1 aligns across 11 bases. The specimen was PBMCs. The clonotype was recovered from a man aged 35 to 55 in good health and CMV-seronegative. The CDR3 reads CASSQGGTGGGVAFF. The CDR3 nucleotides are TGCGCCAGCAGCCAAGGCGGGACAGGGGGAGGCGTAGCTTTCTTT.